One T cell receptor (beta chain) is described in this entry. These data originate in a study of blood T cell repertoires in COVID-19. The CDR3 totals 13 residues. CDR1 and CDR2 (germline): GTSNPN, SVGIG (reference sequence). After removal of 5 bases from V and 9 bases from J, the junction contained 6 bases not matched to a gene. Sequencing used immunoSEQ multiplex PCR; TCRdb keeps in-frame clones, though not all of them. The sample shows over 150,000 clones, about 80% of them seen only once. The receptor comes from a woman of 80 years or more with acute or convalescent COVID-19. Material: peripheral blood. This chain uses TRBV30 with TRBJ1-6, with 8 bases fitting TRBD1. The CDR3 here is CAWATGGGSPLHF. As DNA, the CDR3 is TGTGCCTGGGCAACAGGGGGAGGTTCACCCCTCCACTTT.